The rows below give T cell receptor beta chains drawn from one sample of a study of blood T cell repertoires in COVID-19. Profiled with immunoSEQ multiplex PCR; TCRdb holds only in-frame clones, not every one. The data contain about 180,000 clones, approximately 83% of them singletons. The source material was peripheral blood. The receptors were gathered from a human donor with active or convalescent COVID-19. The donor label of this sample is uncertain. CDR3s include the opening cysteine and the closing phenylalanine or tryptophan. D genes are given only for firm matches. Only part of the rows carry a size: once, few, many, or a class if the clone is expanded.

NA	TRBV6-5	NA	TRBJ1-3	CATRGASGNTIYF	TGTGCCACCCGGGGGGCCTCTGGAAACACCATATATTTT
NA	TRBV11-2	TRBD2	TRBJ2-7	CASSPFTSGRDEQYF	TGTGCCAGCAGCCCCTTTACTAGCGGGAGGGACGAGCAGTACTTC
NA	TRBV10-3	TRBD1	TRBJ1-2	CATNGGDRANYGYTF	TGTGCCACCAACGGCGGGGACAGGGCTAACTATGGCTACACCTTC
NA	TRBV7-3	TRBD1	TRBJ1-1	CASSLIAGGPEAFF	TGTGCCAGCAGCTTAATTGCAGGGGGCCCTGAAGCTTTCTTT
NA	TRBV1	NA	TRBJ2-5	CTSSQGRDRGRKTQYF	TGCACCAGCAGCCAAGGCCGGGACAGGGGGCGTAAGACCCAGTACTTC
NA	TRBV29-1	TRBD1	TRBJ1-2	CSVTGTQGGYTF	TGCAGCGTGACAGGGACCCAAGGTGGCTACACCTTC
NA	TRBV27	NA	TRBJ2-7	CASQPAPGRVYEQYF	TGTGCCAGCCAACCGGCCCCCGGGCGGGTCTACGAGCAGTACTTC
NA	TRBV25-1	NA	TRBJ1-1	CASGPNTEAFF	TGTGCCAGCGGCCCAAACACTGAAGCTTTCTTT
NA	TRBV7-3	NA	TRBJ2-1	CASSLSLFDEQFF	TGTGCCAGCAGCTTAAGTTTGTTCGATGAGCAGTTCTTC
once	TRBV5-1	TRBD1	TRBJ2-7	CASSPAGTGFHEQYF	TGCGCCAGCAGCCCCGCCGGGACAGGGTTCCACGAGCAGTACTTC
NA	TRBV5-1	NA	TRBJ2-5	CASSLAAGFAGETQYF	TGCGCCAGCAGCTTGGCCGCAGGGTTCGCGGGGGAGACCCAGTACTTC
NA	TRBV10-3	NA	TRBJ2-7	CAINPGNRNEQYF	TGTGCCATCAACCCAGGGAACAGAAACGAGCAGTACTTC
once	TRBV7-9	NA	TRBJ1-2	CASSPGDQRGYTF	TGTGCCAGCAGCCCCGGGGATCAGCGAGGTTACACCTTC
NA	TRBV6-1	TRBD2	TRBJ2-7	CASSEVSSGVNSYEQYF	TGTGCCAGCAGTGAAGTTTCTAGCGGGGTCAACTCCTACGAGCAGTACTTC
NA	TRBV7-2	TRBD2	TRBJ2-3	CASSPSGAADTQYF	TGTGCCAGCAGCCCCAGCGGGGCGGCAGATACGCAGTATTTT
NA	TRBV19	TRBD2	TRBJ2-5	CASSIWSGGETQYF	TGTGCCAGTAGTATATGGTCGGGGGGTGAGACCCAGTACTTC
NA	TRBV4-3	NA	TRBJ1-2	CASSQDPTGPQANYGYTF	TGCGCCAGCAGCCAAGATCCTACAGGCCCCCAGGCTAACTATGGCTACACCTTC
NA	TRBV5-6	TRBD1	TRBJ2-1	CASSPDRNNEQFF	TGTGCCAGCAGCCCGGACAGGAACAATGAGCAGTTCTTC
NA	TRBV6-6	TRBD1	TRBJ2-1	CASSRPGQGKDEQFF	TGTGCCAGCAGTCGTCCGGGACAGGGAAAAGATGAGCAGTTCTTC
NA	TRBV11-3	NA	TRBJ2-3	CASSLMPGDTDTQYF	TGTGCCAGCAGCTTAATGCCAGGGGACACAGATACGCAGTATTTT
few	TRBV3-1/TRBV3-2	TRBD2	TRBJ2-1	CASSPDPGSGTGGDEQFF	TGTGCCAGCAGCCCCGATCCGGGTTCCGGGACGGGGGGTGATGAGCAGTTCTTC
NA	TRBV28	TRBD2	TRBJ2-2	CASSPRGTSGGPLFF	TGTGCCAGCAGTCCTCGCGGGACTAGCGGGGGGCCGCTGTTTTTT
NA	TRBV7-3	NA	TRBJ1-6	CASSLTADSPLHF	TGTGCCAGCAGCTTAACGGCGGATTCACCCCTCCACTTT
NA	TRBV18	TRBD2	TRBJ2-1	CASSPSLAGGREQFF	TGTGCCAGCTCACCAAGCCTAGCGGGGGGTCGGGAGCAGTTCTTC
NA	TRBV2	TRBD1	TRBJ2-5	CASTYRDRRQETQYF	TGTGCCAGCACCTATAGGGACAGGAGACAAGAGACCCAGTACTTC
few	TRBV2	TRBD2	TRBJ2-7	CASSSGRNYEQYF	TGTGCCAGCAGTAGCGGGAGAAACTACGAGCAGTACTTC
NA	TRBV7-2	NA	TRBJ2-1	CASSLADGSYNEQFF	TGTGCCAGCAGCTTAGCTGACGGGTCCTACAATGAGCAGTTCTTC
many	TRBV2	NA	TRBJ2-1	CASTSLEQFF	TGTGCCAGCACCTCCTTAGAGCAGTTCTTC
NA	TRBV3-1/TRBV3-2	TRBD1	TRBJ1-4	CASSRNRGATNEKLFF	TGTGCCAGCAGTCGCAACAGGGGGGCAACTAATGAAAAACTGTTTTTT
NA	TRBV9	TRBD1	TRBJ2-6	CASSRDRAGANVLTF	TGTGCCAGCAGCCGGGACAGGGCTGGGGCCAACGTCCTGACTTTC
NA	TRBV11-2	TRBD2	TRBJ2-7	CASSLVRLTSGVPREQYF	TGTGCCAGCAGCTTAGTCCGACTCACTAGCGGGGTACCCCGGGAACAGTACTTC
NA	TRBV11-2	TRBD1	TRBJ2-7	CASSLDGTEYYEQYF	TGTGCCAGCAGCTTAGACGGGACAGAGTACTACGAGCAGTACTTC
once	TRBV6-1	NA	TRBJ2-5	CASSEEGREETQYF	TGTGCCAGCAGTGAAGAAGGTCGGGAGGAGACCCAGTACTTC
NA	TRBV10-3	NA	TRBJ2-1	CAISESLGGSSYNEQFF	TGTGCCATCAGTGAGTCCCTGGGAGGAAGCTCCTACAATGAGCAGTTCTTC
once	TRBV5-1	TRBD1	TRBJ1-1	CASSEQGVEAFF	TGCGCCAGCAGCGAACAGGGGGTTGAAGCTTTCTTT
NA	TRBV6-5	NA	TRBJ2-2	CASSPSGYTGELFF	TGTGCCAGCAGCCCCTCAGGGTACACCGGGGAGCTGTTTTTT
NA	TRBV28	NA	TRBJ1-2	CASSPERARNGYTF	TGTGCCAGCAGCCCGGAGAGGGCAAGGAATGGCTACACCTTC
NA	TRBV5-6	TRBD1	TRBJ1-6	CASSRDSYNSPLHF	TGTGCCAGCAGCCGGGACAGCTATAATTCACCCCTCCACTTT
NA	TRBV18	TRBD1	TRBJ2-1	CASSWDRGQTTYNEQFF	TGTGCCAGCTCCTGGGACAGGGGACAGACGACCTACAATGAGCAGTTCTTC
NA	TRBV4-1	TRBD2	TRBJ2-1	CASSHTTRLAGGYNEQFF	TGCGCCAGCAGCCATACCACCCGACTAGCGGGAGGGTATAATGAGCAGTTCTTC
NA	TRBV5-1	TRBD2	TRBJ2-6	CASSLGGTRSGANVLTF	TGCGCCAGCAGCTTGGGGGGGACTAGGTCTGGGGCCAACGTCCTGACTTTC
NA	TRBV6-5	NA	TRBJ2-1	CASSYGLASSYNEQFF	TGTGCCAGCAGCTACGGTCTAGCTAGCTCCTACAATGAGCAGTTCTTC
NA	TRBV6-5	TRBD1	TRBJ1-3	CASRQGSGNTIYF	TGTGCCAGCCGACAGGGCTCTGGAAACACCATATATTTT
NA	TRBV28	NA	TRBJ1-5	CASRMTVLGNQPQHF	TGTGCCAGCAGGATGACAGTTCTCGGCAATCAGCCCCAGCATTTT
NA	TRBV5-1	TRBD1	TRBJ1-4	CASRSGQGLFEKLFF	TGCGCCAGCAGATCAGGACAGGGGTTATTTGAAAAACTGTTTTTT
NA	TRBV5-1	TRBD2	TRBJ2-1	CASSSGLAASEQFF	TGCGCCAGCAGCTCTGGACTAGCGGCAAGTGAGCAGTTCTTC
once	TRBV2	NA	TRBJ1-1	CASSESKGWGQPNTEAFF	TGTGCCAGCAGTGAAAGTAAAGGTTGGGGACAACCGAACACTGAAGCTTTCTTT
NA	TRBV13	NA	TRBJ1-2	CAILQGTNGYTF	TGTGCCATACTACAGGGAACGAATGGCTACACCTTC
NA	TRBV7-9	TRBD2	TRBJ2-7	CASTGTSGSRDSYEQYF	TGTGCCAGCACCGGGACTAGCGGGAGTAGGGACTCCTACGAGCAGTACTTC
NA	TRBV6-1	TRBD2	TRBJ2-7	CASSESVSGDSYEQYF	TGTGCCAGCAGTGAAAGTGTTAGCGGGGACTCCTACGAGCAGTACTTC
NA	TRBV28	NA	TRBJ1-1	CASTIPTTEAFF	TGTGCCAGCACAATTCCCACTACTGAAGCTTTCTTT
few	TRBV4-3	TRBD1	TRBJ2-7	CASSRRGQGIDEQYF	TGCGCCAGCAGCCGGCGTGGACAGGGGATCGACGAGCAGTACTTC
NA	TRBV28	TRBD1	TRBJ2-2	CASSSSDRGRTTGELFF	TGTGCCAGCAGTTCCTCAGACAGGGGGCGGACCACCGGGGAGCTGTTTTTT
NA	TRBV11-2	TRBD2	TRBJ2-7	CASSLGRGVLPYEQYF	TGTGCCAGCAGCTTAGGACGGGGGGTATTGCCCTACGAGCAGTACTTC
NA	TRBV3-1/TRBV3-2	TRBD2	TRBJ2-5	CASSQALAGGETQYF	TGTGCCAGCAGCCAAGCTCTAGCGGGGGGAGAGACCCAGTACTTC
NA	TRBV11-2	TRBD1	TRBJ2-7	CASSLRTGASYEQYF	TGTGCCAGCAGCTTAAGGACAGGGGCCTCCTACGAGCAGTACTTC
NA	TRBV7-2	NA	TRBJ2-3	CASRFFTQGDTQYF	TGTGCCAGCAGATTTTTTACCCAGGGAGATACGCAGTATTTT
NA	TRBV4-1	NA	TRBJ2-7	CASSQAITYEQYF	TGCGCCAGCAGCCAAGCCATCACCTACGAGCAGTACTTC
few	TRBV7-9	NA	TRBJ1-1	CASTEPRDTEAFF	TGTGCCAGCACCGAACCCCGGGACACTGAAGCTTTCTTT